The rows below give T cell receptor beta chains drawn from one sample of a study of control samples from healthy donors and cancer patients. TCRdb keeps only in-frame clones here, not all; method: immunoSEQ multiplex PCR. The sample comprises about 34,000 clones, 86% of which are singletons, and 1.6% rests with the top ten. The sample consisted of PBMCs. These receptors all come from a woman aged 40 to 50 with lung cancer. CDR3s include the opening cysteine and the closing phenylalanine or tryptophan. The order of the fields is J gene, V gene, CDR3 length, D gene, clone size, CDR3 DNA, CDR3 protein. The D gene is left open where the match is weak. Expanded clones get a size class; other rows say once, few or many, or leave the size out.

J: TRBJ2-3
V: TRBV3-1/TRBV3-2
length: 13
D: .
size: .
DNA: TGTGCCAGCAGCTCTCAAGTGGGGCTCCCCCAGTATTTT
CDR3: CASSSQVGLPQYF

J: TRBJ2-7
V: TRBV6-5
length: 11
D: TRBD1
size: .
DNA: TGTGCCAGCAGGACAGGGACCGAGAACTACTTC
CDR3: CASRTGTENYF

J: TRBJ1-5
V: TRBV7-9
length: 14
D: .
size: .
DNA: TGTGCCAGCAGCGCCGACGGGGTGGATCAGCCCCAGCATTTT
CDR3: CASSADGVDQPQHF

J: TRBJ1-2
V: TRBV2
length: 14
D: .
size: .
DNA: TGTGCCAGCAGTTTCCTAGTAGAGGAGCCCGGCTACACCTTC
CDR3: CASSFLVEEPGYTF

J: TRBJ1-1
V: TRBV19
length: 13
D: .
size: few
DNA: TGTGCCAGTAGTATGGGCCGGAACACTGAAGCTTTCTTT
CDR3: CASSMGRNTEAFF

J: TRBJ2-1
V: TRBV23-1
length: 13
D: .
size: .
DNA: TGCGCCAGCACCGAGGACACAGACAATGAGCAGTTCTTC
CDR3: CASTEDTDNEQFF

J: TRBJ2-1
V: TRBV9
length: 14
D: .
size: .
DNA: TGTGCCAGCAGCTTTAGGGGCTTCGACAATGAGCAGTTCTTC
CDR3: CASSFRGFDNEQFF

J: TRBJ2-7
V: TRBV7-6
length: 15
D: TRBD2
size: once
DNA: TGTGCCAGCAGCTTAAAAAGGACTAGCGGCTACGAGCAGTACTTC
CDR3: CASSLKRTSGYEQYF

J: TRBJ2-1
V: TRBV24-1
length: 16
D: TRBD2
size: .
DNA: TGTGCCACCAGTGATCAACTAGCGGGGGGAAACAATGAGCAGTTCTTC
CDR3: CATSDQLAGGNNEQFF

J: TRBJ2-3
V: TRBV7-6
length: 16
D: .
size: .
DNA: TGTGCCAGCAGCTTAGCGGTTGGAGGGGCCACAGATACGCAGTATTTT
CDR3: CASSLAVGGATDTQYF

J: TRBJ1-4
V: TRBV19
length: 15
D: .
size: .
DNA: TGTGCCAGTAGTATCCCAGGTGGGACTAATGAAAAACTGTTTTTT
CDR3: CASSIPGGTNEKLFF

J: TRBJ2-5
V: TRBV19
length: 16
D: TRBD2
size: .
DNA: TGTGCCAGTAGGACCGCTTTGCGGGGGGGCCGGGAGACCCAGTACTTC
CDR3: CASRTALRGGRETQYF

J: TRBJ2-1
V: TRBV5-1
length: 15
D: .
size: .
DNA: TGCGCCAGCAGTTCGCCTACCCGGCAGAGCAGCGAGCAGTTCTTC
CDR3: CASSSPTRQSSEQFF

J: TRBJ2-2
V: TRBV27
length: 14
D: .
size: .
DNA: TGTGCCAGCGGGGCTGAAAGGGATTCCGGGGAGCTGTTTTTT
CDR3: CASGAERDSGELFF

J: TRBJ2-1
V: TRBV24-1
length: 12
D: .
size: .
DNA: TGTGCCACCAGTGACGGGGGCAATGAGCAGTTCTTC
CDR3: CATSDGGNEQFF

J: TRBJ2-3
V: TRBV4-3
length: 17
D: TRBD2
size: .
DNA: TGCGCCAGCAGCCAAGAATTTAGCGGGGGGGTGAAAGATACGCAGTATTTT
CDR3: CASSQEFSGGVKDTQYF

J: TRBJ1-4
V: TRBV27
length: 13
D: .
size: .
DNA: TGTGCCAGCAGTTTGCAGGGCCGTGAAAAACTGTTTTTT
CDR3: CASSLQGREKLFF

J: TRBJ2-1
V: TRBV13
length: 17
D: TRBD1
size: .
DNA: TGTGCCAGCAGCTTAGCCGCAGGGGACAGGGTACAGGATGAGCAGTTCTTC
CDR3: CASSLAAGDRVQDEQFF

J: TRBJ2-7
V: TRBV4-2
length: 14
D: .
size: .
DNA: TGTGCCAGCAGCCAAGGGGTTACCGGTTACGAGCAGTACTTC
CDR3: CASSQGVTGYEQYF

J: TRBJ2-2
V: TRBV5-4
length: 16
D: TRBD2
size: .
DNA: TGTGCCAGCACCCCGCGAAGCGGGGGGGGAACCGGGGAGCTGTTTTTT
CDR3: CASTPRSGGGTGELFF

J: TRBJ1-2
V: TRBV4-1
length: 15
D: .
size: .
DNA: TGCGCCAGCAGCCAAGATCCGTCCAGGGTCTATGGCTACACCTTC
CDR3: CASSQDPSRVYGYTF

J: TRBJ2-1
V: TRBV7-2
length: 19
D: .
size: once
DNA: TGTGCCAGCAGCTCACAAGGGGGCACCATCGGGGGGGCGTCGTATGAGCAGTTCTTC
CDR3: CASSSQGGTIGGASYEQFF

J: TRBJ1-1
V: TRBV28
length: 13
D: TRBD1
size: .
DNA: TGTGCCAGCAGCCCGACCGGGACAGGAAAGGGTTTCTTT
CDR3: CASSPTGTGKGFF

J: TRBJ1-1
V: TRBV28
length: 13
D: .
size: once
DNA: TGTGCCAGCAGTTTGGGGGTCAACACTGAAGCTTTCTTT
CDR3: CASSLGVNTEAFF

J: TRBJ1-3
V: TRBV19
length: 13
D: .
size: .
DNA: TGTGCCAGTCGGGTTCACTCTGGAAACACCATATATTTT
CDR3: CASRVHSGNTIYF

J: TRBJ1-4
V: TRBV7-9
length: 17
D: TRBD1
size: .
DNA: TGTGCCAGCAGCTTAGGAGTCGTACACGGGACAGGGGAAAAACTGTTTTTT
CDR3: CASSLGVVHGTGEKLFF

J: TRBJ1-2
V: TRBV10-3
length: 14
D: .
size: .
DNA: TGTGCCATCAGTGACGGCGCAGCTAACTATGGCTACACCTTC
CDR3: CAISDGAANYGYTF